A single sample gave rise to the 32 T cell receptor beta chains below, sequenced in a study of spatial heterogeneity in lung cancer. This sample's time point: sample taken at primary tumor resection. In each case, whole RNA from tumor, nontumor lung or frozen PBMC was sequenced unsorted. MiXCR, run by TCRdb on the 5' RACE reads, gives a single entry per CDR3 protein. Here the sample spans around 2,200 distinct CDR3 sequences, 10% to 15% being singletons. Sequenced material: normal lung tissue next to the tumor, taken at surgery. These receptor sequences come from a male donor with early-stage non-small cell lung cancer.

By its share, this clonotype is medium-sized (0.01 to 0.1%). The chain employs TRBV7-2 and TRBJ2-1; D is possibly TRBD2 (5 bases). This CDR3 contains 16 residues. V lost 5 bases to trimming and J lost 2 bases, with 16 bases between them. Germline V lookup: CDR1 SGHTA, CDR2 FQGNSA. The CDR3 spells CASSPEEQTPYNEQFF. The CDR3 DNA reads as TGTGCCAGCAGCCCGGAGGAGCAGACCCCCTACAATGAGCAGTTCTTC.

By sample share, this clonotype is medium-sized (0.01 to 0.1%). The rearrangement uses TRBV12-3 or TRBV12-4 and TRBJ2-1; TRBD2 aligns across 10 bases. V lost 5 bases, J lost 9 bases, and 7 bases stayed unmatched. This CDR3 contains 14 residues. Here the CDR3 reads CASSLLAGVGEQFF. In DNA, the CDR3 is TGTGCCAGCAGTCTTCTAGCGGGAGTTGGTGAGCAGTTCTTC.

This clonotype ranks as medium-sized. The chain employs TRBV28 and TRBJ1-1; no clear D gene. V was clipped by 6 bases and J by 1 base, with 12 bases between them. The CDR3 runs to 14 residues. Germline lookup yields CDR1 MDHEN and CDR2 SYDVKM. DNA for the CDR3: TGTGCCAGCAGGCCCGACATCCCGAACACTGAAGCTTTCTTT. Translating gives CASRPDIPNTEAFF. Complete variable domain (other parts from reference TRBV28 and TRBJ1-1): DVKVTQSSRYLVKRTGEKVFLECVQDMDHENMFWYRQDPGLGLRLIYFSYDVKMKEKGDIPEGYSVSREKKERFSLILESASTNQTSMYLCASRPDIPNTEAFFGQGTRLTVV.

The V and J genes are TRBV5-1 and TRBJ2-5; no definite D call. The CDR3 has 13 residues. Trimming took off 3 bases at V and 1 base at J, with 7 bases between the two ends. Per the germline V gene, CDR1 is SGHRS and CDR2 is YFSETQ. The CDR3 bases are TGCGCCAGCAGCTCCCGGGCCCAAGAGACCCAGTACTTC. Translating gives CASSSRAQETQYF.

The rearrangement links TRBV12-5 to TRBJ1-5; a weak D match, TRBD1 (6 bases). Germline CDR1 and CDR2: LGHNT and FRNRAP. The length of the CDR3 is 12 residues. The V end lost 7 bases, the J end lost 4 bases, and 8 bases lay between the germline ends. In DNA form, the CDR3 reads TGTGCTAGTGCAGGGGAGAATCAGCCCCAGCATTTT. This sequence encodes CASAGENQPQHF.

V usage is TRBV29-1 and J usage is TRBJ2-3; D assignment may be TRBD1 or TRBD2 (5 bases each). Per germline, CDR1 SQVTM and CDR2 ANQGSEA. The germline V and J ends were trimmed by 4 bases and 2 bases, with 13 bases remaining between them. The CDR3 is 14 residues long. Here the CDR3 DNA reads TGCAGCGTTGTGAGGGGATCCCCCACAGATACGCAGTATTTT. It translates to CSVVRGSPTDTQYF.

The rearrangement uses TRBV5-4 and TRBJ1-1, with D tentatively TRBD1 (6 bases). The V and J ends lost 0 bases and 6 bases respectively, with 12 bases between them. CDR1 and CDR2 (germline): SGHNT, YYREEE (reference sequence). CDR3 length: 14 residues. DNA for the CDR3: TGTGCCAGCAGCTTGGAGGGGGGGATCTCTGAAGCTTTCTTT. Amino acid sequence: CASSLEGGISEAFF. The full variable domain, in which reference TRBV5-4 and TRBJ1-1 provide the parts outside the CDR3, is ETGVTQSPTHLIKTRGQQVTLRCSSQSGHNTVSWYQQALGQGPQFIFQYYREEENGRGNFPPRFSGLQFPNYSSELNVNALELDDSALYLCASSLEGGISEAFFGQGTRLTVV.

This clonotype is labeled large. The CDR3 loop is CASGVFDPEGNEQYF. The CDR3 coding sequence is TGTGCCAGCGGGGTTTTTGACCCGGAGGGGAACGAGCAGTACTTC. The chain uses TRBV7-9 and TRBJ2-7; D perhaps matches TRBD2 (6 bases). Per germline, CDR1 SEHNR and CDR2 FQNEAQ (reference sequence). V was clipped by 8 bases and J by 5 bases, with 22 bases between them. This CDR3 comprises 15 residues. Variable domain in full (rest from reference TRBV7-9 and TRBJ2-7): DTGVSQNPRHKITKRGQNVTFRCDPISEHNRLYWYRQTLGQGPEFLTYFQNEAQLEKSRLLSDRFSAERPKGSFSTLEIQRTEQGDSAMYLCASGVFDPEGNEQYFGPGTRLTVT.

This clonotype counts as medium-sized (0.01 to 0.1%). The chain uses TRBV20-1 and TRBJ1-1; TRBD1 might be the D (5 bases). Germline CDR1 DFQATT, CDR2 SNEGSKA (reference sequence). CDR3 length equals 14 residues. V lost 4 bases and J 3 bases, leaving 15 bases between the germline ends. The CDR3 nucleotides read TGCAGTGCTACCCGGGGGTCCGGGCACACTGAAGCTTTCTTT. This gives the protein CSATRGSGHTEAFF.

By frequency in the sample, this clonotype is medium-sized (0.01 to 0.1%). This chain joins TRBV27 and TRBJ2-3; no clear D gene. CDR1 is MNHEY and CDR2 is SMNVEV in the germline V gene (reference sequence). The CDR3 has 13 residues. V lost 2 bases, J lost 5 bases, and 8 bases lay in between. The CDR3 DNA reads TGTGCCAGCAGTTTAAGGCGTCAAGATACGCAGTATTTT. It specifies CASSLRRQDTQYF.

This clonotype has a single count. Here the CDR3 reads CASSITDTQYF. The CDR3 DNA sequence: TGTGCCAGCAGTATAACAGATACGCAGTATTTT. J is TRBJ2-3 and V is TRBV6-6; no clear D. Germline V gene data show CDR1 as MNHNY and CDR2 as SVGAGI (reference sequence). Trimming shortened V by 5 bases and J by 3 bases, and 3 bases separated the two germline ends. The CDR3 runs to 11 residues.

By share of the sample, this clonotype is medium-sized. The V and J genes are TRBV12-3 or TRBV12-4 and TRBJ1-3; 8 bases are a match to TRBD1. The CDR3 consists of 14 residues. V dropped 6 bases and J dropped 3; count of bases not matched to a gene: 4. For the CDR3, the DNA is TGTGCCAGCAGCCCGACAGGGGTTGGAAACACCATATATTTT. Residues: CASSPTGVGNTIYF.

The CDR3 coding sequence is TGTGCCAGCAGCTTGGCCCTGGGACAGAGCTCCTACGAGCAGTACTTC. This translates into CASSLALGQSSYEQYF. The J gene is TRBJ2-7, the V gene TRBV5-4, with 7 bases aligning to TRBD1. The germline V gene encodes CDR1 SGHNT and CDR2 YYREEE (reference sequence). CDR3 size: 16 residues. With V trimmed by 0 bases and J by 0 bases, 6 bases remained unmatched.

By its share, this clonotype is medium-sized (0.01 to 0.1%). This chain uses TRBV2 with TRBJ2-6, with 7 nucleotides matching TRBD1. Trimming removed 6 bases from V and 0 bases from J; junction bases left unmatched: 8. The CDR3 contains 17 residues. The germline V gene encodes CDR1 SNHLY and CDR2 FYNNEI. The chain's CDR3 is CASSPRGGGSGANVLTF. DNA of the CDR3: TGTGCCAGCAGCCCCAGAGGGGGCGGCTCTGGGGCCAACGTCCTGACTTTC.

This clonotype is medium-sized within its sample. The rearrangement links TRBV28 to TRBJ2-5; perhaps TRBD2 as D (6 bases). The CDR3 runs to 15 residues. Looked up from germline, CDR1 is MDHEN and CDR2 is SYDVKM. Deletions cut 3 bases from V and 4 bases from J, with 15 bases between. In nucleotides, the CDR3 is TGTGCCAGCAGTTTGAGGTCCGCGGGGCCAGAGACCCAGTACTTC. It is translated as CASSLRSAGPETQYF.

This chain links TRBV28 with TRBJ2-7, with 8 bases identical to TRBD1. Germline V CDR1 and CDR2: MDHEN, SYDVKM. This CDR3 spans 16 amino acids. V was clipped by 3 bases and J by 4 bases; unmatched bases: 11. CDR3 residues: CASSFGATGAAYEQYF. DNA for the CDR3: TGTGCCAGCAGTTTTGGGGCGACAGGGGCCGCTTACGAGCAGTACTTC.

This clonotype was found a few times. The chain has TRBV29-1 and TRBJ2-3; a possible D gene is TRBD1 (7 bases). Deletions cut 5 bases from V and 5 bases from J, with 20 bases between. The length of the CDR3 is 15 residues. Germline V gives CDR1 SQVTM, CDR2 ANQGSEA. This chain's CDR3 is CSVRPAGGRKDTQYF. The CDR3 coding sequence is TGCAGCGTTCGCCCGGCAGGGGGGAGGAAAGATACGCAGTATTTT.

This clonotype is classed as medium-sized (0.01 to 0.1%). CDR3 sequence reads: CASSMTRQQPQHF. The CDR3 nucleotides read TGTGCCAGTAGTATGACCCGTCAACAGCCCCAGCATTTT. This chain joins TRBV19 and TRBJ1-5; D is undetermined. Germline lookup yields CDR1 LNHDA and CDR2 SQIVND (reference sequence). V shed 3 bases and J shed 7 bases, with 10 bases lying between them. CDR3 size: 13 residues. The full variable domain, with the rest looked up from reference TRBV19 and TRBJ1-5, is DGGITQSPKYLFRKEGQNVTLSCEQNLNHDAMYWYRQDPGQGLRLIYYSQIVNDFQKGDIAEGYSVSREKKESFPLTVTSAQKNPTAFYLCASSMTRQQPQHFGDGTRLSIL.

Within the sample, this clonotype is medium-sized. The chain links TRBV5-1 to TRBJ2-7; TRBD1 might be the D (5 bases). CDR3 length: 14 amino acids. V was pared by 4 bases and J by 3 bases, with 14 bases between. Germline assignment: CDR1 SGHRS and CDR2 YFSETQ. CDR3 sequence reads: CASSPRPGIYEQYF. CDR3 in DNA: TGCGCCAGCAGCCCCCGCCCAGGGATCTACGAGCAGTACTTC.

This clonotype was seen many times. The J gene is TRBJ1-1, the V gene TRBV5-4; 8 bases match TRBD1. The CDR3 contains 16 residues. V lost 4 bases to trimming and J lost 4 bases; unmatched junction nucleotides: 12. Germline V gene data show CDR1 as SGHNT and CDR2 as YYREEE (reference sequence). The CDR3 protein is CASSGGTGVGATEAFF. The CDR3 coding sequence is TGTGCCAGCAGCGGCGGGACAGGTGTTGGAGCCACTGAAGCTTTCTTT.

By share, this clonotype counts as medium-sized. The V call is TRBV6-2 or TRBV6-3, the J call TRBJ2-2; 15 nucleotides line up with TRBD2. CDR3 size: 17 residues. Germline values: CDR1 MNHEY, CDR2 SVGEGT. After removal of 7 bases from V and 3 bases from J, the junction contained 6 bases not matched to a gene. CDR3 in amino acids: CASMGLAGGLHTGELFF. The CDR3 DNA follows: TGTGCCAGCATGGGACTAGCGGGAGGCCTCCACACCGGGGAGCTGTTTTTT.

This clonotype is medium-sized in the sample. The chain carries TRBV2 and TRBJ2-1; D gene uncertain. Germline assignment: CDR1 SNHLY and CDR2 FYNNEI. The germline V and J ends were trimmed by 4 bases and 6 bases, with 16 bases remaining between them. This CDR3 spans 15 amino acids. The CDR3 sequence is CASSGATSMSNEQFF. The CDR3 nucleotides are TGTGCCAGCAGTGGGGCCACATCCATGAGCAATGAGCAGTTCTTC. Combining the CDR3 with reference TRBV2 and TRBJ2-1 gives the whole variable domain EPEVTQTPSHQVTQMGQEVILRCVPISNHLYFYWYRQILGQKVEFLVSFYNNEISEKSEIFDDQFSVERPDGSNFTLKIRSTKLEDSAMYFCASSGATSMSNEQFFGPGTRLTVL.

This chain joins TRBV7-8 and TRBJ2-5; D ambiguous. The CDR3 consists of 14 residues. The germline V gene has CDR1 SGHVS and CDR2 FQNEAQ. V gave up 1 base and J gave up 0 bases, with 6 bases separating them. As DNA, the CDR3 is TGTGCCAGCAGCTTAGTGGCACACCAAGAGACCCAGTACTTC. It encodes CASSLVAHQETQYF.

The table lists this clonotype with a few counts. The V and J genes are TRBV7-8 and TRBJ2-7; the D gene could be TRBD1 or TRBD2 (6 bases each). There are 13 residues in the CDR3. V shed 5 bases and J shed 2 bases, with 10 bases lying between them. In germline, CDR1 is SGHVS, CDR2 FQNEAQ. The CDR3, as DNA: TGTGCCAGCAGCCCCGGGGGCACCTACGAGCAGTACTTC. Protein sequence: CASSPGGTYEQYF.

Within the sample, this clonotype is medium-sized. This chain uses TRBV6-6 with TRBJ2-7; D may be TRBD1 or TRBD2 (5 bases each). The V and J ends lost 7 bases and 1 base respectively, with 11 bases between them. In germline, CDR1 is MNHNY, CDR2 SVGAGI (reference sequence). This CDR3 spans 13 amino acids. CDR3: CASMGVGSYEQYF. The DNA for the CDR3 is TGTGCCAGCATGGGGGTAGGGTCCTACGAGCAGTACTTC.

Within the sample, this clonotype is medium-sized. Its ends do not fully match the called genes, so a read error is possible. The chain is built from TRBV30 and TRBJ1-5, with 7 nucleotides matching TRBD1. The germline CDR1 and CDR2 sequences are GTSNPN and SVGIG (reference sequence). The CDR3 length is 15 residues. CDR3 amino acids: CAWSVRGQINRPQHF. CDR3 coding DNA: TGTGCCTGGAGTGTACGGGGACAGATTAATCGGCCCCAGCATTTT.

This clonotype is labeled medium-sized. The V gene is TRBV28, the J gene TRBJ1-2, with 7 bases identical to TRBD1. Per germline, CDR1 MDHEN and CDR2 SYDVKM. The CDR3 covers 11 residues. With V trimmed by 4 bases and J by 14 bases, 7 bases remained unmatched. The CDR3, as DNA: TGTGCCAGCAGTTCGCAGGGGGTACATACCTTC. This gives the protein CASSSQGVHTF.

By share, this clonotype ranks as medium-sized. The chain recombines TRBV5-1 with TRBJ2-5; no firm D call. The ends were cut back, 0 bases at V and 4 bases at J, with 7 bases in the middle. The CDR3 is made up of 13 amino acids. CDR1 SGHRS and CDR2 YFSETQ come from the germline V gene. CDR3 in DNA: TGCGCCAGCAGCTTGGGGCAGAGAGAGACCCAGTACTTC. Translation: CASSLGQRETQYF.

This clonotype is labeled as large. V is TRBV6-8 and J is TRBJ2-7; TRBD2 agrees at 8 bases. In germline, CDR1 is MNHGY, CDR2 SAAAGT. The V and J ends lost 10 bases and 0 bases, in that order; junction bases with no gene match: 17. The CDR3 length is 17 residues. In DNA, the CDR3 is TGTGCCAACAAAACCCGTAGCGGGGCGTCTGACTCCTACGAGCAGTACTTC. Translation: CANKTRSGASDSYEQYF.

By share, this clonotype counts as medium-sized. This chain links TRBV28 with TRBJ2-5, with D perhaps matching TRBD1 (6 bases). V gave up 6 bases and J gave up 4 bases, with 12 bases separating them. Germline V CDR1 and CDR2: MDHEN, SYDVKM. This CDR3 region has 13 residues. The DNA for the CDR3 is TGTGCCAGCAGATCACAGGGACGAGAGACCCAGTACTTC. This translates into CASRSQGRETQYF.

This clonotype is termed medium-sized. V and J are TRBV28 and TRBJ2-2; the D gene is possibly TRBD1 (5 bases). The CDR3 extends over 15 amino acids. V shed 6 bases and J shed 4 bases, with 15 bases lying between them. From germline, CDR1 is MDHEN and CDR2 SYDVKM. The CDR3 is CASSLFGHGTGELFF. The CDR3 DNA follows: TGTGCCAGCAGCCTCTTTGGACACGGCACCGGGGAGCTGTTTTTT.

This clonotype showed up just a few times. The rearrangement uses TRBV30 and TRBJ2-1; 12 bases map to TRBD2. Germline CDR1 and CDR2: GTSNPN and SVGIG (reference sequence). V was pared by 4 bases and J by 14 bases, with 9 bases of the junction left unmatched. The CDR3 consists of 13 residues. The CDR3 loop reads CAWKIKTSGSEFF. DNA of the CDR3: TGTGCCTGGAAGATAAAGACTAGCGGGAGTGAGTTCTTC.